This TCR beta chain is from a study of shared clonotypes between healthy human individuals. Regarding the study as a whole: Sequencing depth was expected to affect clonotype sharing among donors. Incompleteness in sorted-subset sequencing, despite large depth, was shown by rarefaction. Naive subsets tended to show greater estimated richness than memory subsets. Apart from blood, nothing was sampled; tissue repertoires likely differ.

Sequencing was performed with immunoSEQ multiplex PCR; in TCRdb, only in-frame clones are kept and a portion is missing. The table lists around 600,000 clones, less than 98% of them singletons. The CDR3 is made up of 14 amino acids. Germline V gives CDR1 SGHNT, CDR2 YYREEE (reference sequence). V trimming: 4 bases; J trimming: 6 bases; junction bases outside the gene matches: 9. About this clone itself: Its antigen is unknown.

V gene TRBV5-4 combines with J gene TRBJ1-2, with 7 bases aligning to TRBD1. Sequencing was carried out using naive CD4+ T cells sorted from blood. Indicated subset: CD45RA+ positively selected. The TCR comes from a young woman in good health. The chain's CDR3 is CASSTGQEGNGYTF. CDR3 bases: TGTGCCAGCAGCACCGGACAGGAGGGGAATGGCTACACCTTC.